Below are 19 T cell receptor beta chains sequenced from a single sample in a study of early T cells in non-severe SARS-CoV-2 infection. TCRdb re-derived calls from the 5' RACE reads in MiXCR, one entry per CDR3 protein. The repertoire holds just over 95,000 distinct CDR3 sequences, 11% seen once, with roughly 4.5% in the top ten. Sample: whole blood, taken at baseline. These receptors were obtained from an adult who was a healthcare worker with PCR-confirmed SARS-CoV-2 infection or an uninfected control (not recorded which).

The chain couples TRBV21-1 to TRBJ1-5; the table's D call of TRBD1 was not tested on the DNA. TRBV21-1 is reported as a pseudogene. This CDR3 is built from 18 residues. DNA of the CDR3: TGTGCCAGCAGCAAGGGGTGTTTGGGACAGGGTTGTTTTCAGCCCCAGCATTTT. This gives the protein CASSKGCLGQGCFQPQHF.

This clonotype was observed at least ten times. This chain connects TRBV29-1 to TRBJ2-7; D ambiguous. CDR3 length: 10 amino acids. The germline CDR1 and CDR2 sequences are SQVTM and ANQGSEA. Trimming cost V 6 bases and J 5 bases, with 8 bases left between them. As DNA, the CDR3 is TGCAGCGTCGCTTGGGACGAGCAGTACTTC. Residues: CSVAWDEQYF.

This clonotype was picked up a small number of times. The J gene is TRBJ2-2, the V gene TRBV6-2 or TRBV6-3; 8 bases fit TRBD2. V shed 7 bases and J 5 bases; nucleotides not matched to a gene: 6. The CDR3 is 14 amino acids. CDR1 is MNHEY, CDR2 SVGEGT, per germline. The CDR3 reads CASKRASGTGELFF. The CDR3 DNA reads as TGTGCCAGCAAACGGGCTAGCGGGACCGGGGAGCTGTTTTTT.

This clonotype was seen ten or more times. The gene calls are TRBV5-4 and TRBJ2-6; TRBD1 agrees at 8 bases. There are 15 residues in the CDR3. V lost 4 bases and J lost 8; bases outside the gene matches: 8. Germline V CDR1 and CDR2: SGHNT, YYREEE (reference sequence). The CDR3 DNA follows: TGTGCCAGCAGCGTTCAGGGGGCGCTTACCAACGTCCTGACTTTC. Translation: CASSVQGALTNVLTF.

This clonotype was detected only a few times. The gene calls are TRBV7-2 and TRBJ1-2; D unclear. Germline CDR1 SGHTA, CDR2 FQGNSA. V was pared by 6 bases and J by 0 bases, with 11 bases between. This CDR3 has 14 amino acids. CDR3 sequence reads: CASRLAIANYGYTF. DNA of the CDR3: TGTGCCAGCAGATTGGCCATAGCTAACTATGGCTACACCTTC.

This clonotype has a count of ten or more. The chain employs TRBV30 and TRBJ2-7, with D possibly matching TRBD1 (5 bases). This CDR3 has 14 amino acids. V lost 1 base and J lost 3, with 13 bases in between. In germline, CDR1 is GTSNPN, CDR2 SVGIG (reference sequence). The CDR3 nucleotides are TGTGCCTGGAGTGAGGGGCAGGCGAGCTACGAGCAGTACTTC. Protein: CAWSEGQASYEQYF.

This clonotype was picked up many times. The CDR3: CASSQGFYNEQFF. The CDR3 coding sequence is TGTGCCAGCAGTCAGGGGTTCTACAATGAGCAGTTCTTC. J is TRBJ2-1 and V is TRBV6-6; D is possibly TRBD1 (6 bases). Germline CDR1 MNHNY, CDR2 SVGAGI (reference sequence). V was shortened by 5 bases and J by 3 bases, with 8 bases between the two germline ends. The CDR3 totals 13 residues.

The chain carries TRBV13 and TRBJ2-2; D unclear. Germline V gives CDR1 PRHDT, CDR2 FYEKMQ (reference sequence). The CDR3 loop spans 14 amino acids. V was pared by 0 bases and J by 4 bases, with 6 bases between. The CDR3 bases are TGTGCCAGCAGCTTAGGGCGGATCACCGGGGAGCTGTTTTTT. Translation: CASSLGRITGELFF.

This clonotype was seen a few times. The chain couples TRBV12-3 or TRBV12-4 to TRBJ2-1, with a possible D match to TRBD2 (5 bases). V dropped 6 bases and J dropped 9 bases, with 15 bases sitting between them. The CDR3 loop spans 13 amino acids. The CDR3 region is CASRISRLAEQFF. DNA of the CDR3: TGTGCCAGCAGAATTTCCAGGCTAGCTGAGCAGTTCTTC.

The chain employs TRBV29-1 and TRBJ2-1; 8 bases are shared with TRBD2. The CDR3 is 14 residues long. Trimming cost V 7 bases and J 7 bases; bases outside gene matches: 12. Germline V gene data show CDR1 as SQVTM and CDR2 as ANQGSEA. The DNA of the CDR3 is TGCAGCGGTGCGAAATTAGCGGGACGTAATGAGCAGTTCTTC. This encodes CSGAKLAGRNEQFF.

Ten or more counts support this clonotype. The CDR3 sequence: CASSLVPGSNTGELFF. CDR3 nucleotides: TGCGCCAGCAGCTTGGTGCCCGGCTCGAACACCGGGGAGCTGTTTTTT. The chain recombines TRBV5-1 with TRBJ2-2; D is unclear. Looked up from germline, CDR1 is SGHRS and CDR2 is YFSETQ. The CDR3 spans 16 residues. V lost 0 bases and J 0 bases, leaving 9 bases between the germline ends.

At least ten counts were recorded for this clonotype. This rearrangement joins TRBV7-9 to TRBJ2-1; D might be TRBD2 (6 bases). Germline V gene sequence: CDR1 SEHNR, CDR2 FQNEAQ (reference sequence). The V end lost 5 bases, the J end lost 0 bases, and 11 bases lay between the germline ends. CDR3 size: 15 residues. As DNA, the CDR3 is TGTGCCAGCAGCCCTCCCGGGAGCTCCTACAATGAGCAGTTCTTC. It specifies CASSPPGSSYNEQFF. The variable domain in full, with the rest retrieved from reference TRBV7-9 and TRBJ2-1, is DTGVSQNPRHKITKRGQNVTFRCDPISEHNRLYWYRQTLGQGPEFLTYFQNEAQLEKSRLLSDRFSAERPKGSFSTLEIQRTEQGDSAMYLCASSPPGSSYNEQFFGPGTRLTVL.

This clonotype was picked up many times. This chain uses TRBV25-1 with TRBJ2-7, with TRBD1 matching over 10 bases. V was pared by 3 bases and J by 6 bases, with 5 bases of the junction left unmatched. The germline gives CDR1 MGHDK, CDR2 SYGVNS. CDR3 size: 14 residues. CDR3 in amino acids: CASSDWGDRGEQYF. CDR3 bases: TGTGCCAGCAGTGATTGGGGGGACAGGGGCGAGCAGTACTTC.

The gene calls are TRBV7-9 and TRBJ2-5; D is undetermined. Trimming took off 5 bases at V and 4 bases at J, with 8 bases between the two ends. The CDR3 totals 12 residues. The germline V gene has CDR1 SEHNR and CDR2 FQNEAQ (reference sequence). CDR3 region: CASSVMGETQYF. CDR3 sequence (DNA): TGTGCCAGCAGCGTTATGGGAGAGACCCAGTACTTC.

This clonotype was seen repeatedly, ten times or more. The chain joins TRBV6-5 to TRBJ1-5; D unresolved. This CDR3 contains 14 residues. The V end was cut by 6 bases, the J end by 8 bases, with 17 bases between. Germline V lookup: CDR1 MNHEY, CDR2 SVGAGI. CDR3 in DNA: TGTGCCAGCAGGGCTCTAGGATGGATCAAGCCCCAGCATTTT. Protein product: CASRALGWIKPQHF.

CDR3 coding DNA: TGTGCCAGCAGCCTTCAGCACCGACAGGGAGGGTCTGGGGCCAACGTCCTGACTTTC. The encoded protein is CASSLQHRQGGSGANVLTF. The chain combines TRBV3-1 with TRBJ2-6; TRBD1 or TRBD2 may be the D gene (7 bases each). The CDR3 has 19 residues. V was clipped by 4 bases and J by 1 base, with 20 bases between them. The V gene's germline CDR1 is LGHDT and CDR2 YNNKEL (reference sequence).

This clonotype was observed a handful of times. The CDR3 loop reads CASSQAGRGVFNEQFF. As DNA, the CDR3 is TGTGCCAGCAGCCAAGCAGGGAGGGGGGTTTTCAATGAGCAGTTCTTC. The chain uses TRBV3-1 and TRBJ2-1; a weak D match, TRBD2 (7 bases). The CDR3 is made up of 16 amino acids. V lost 1 base and J lost 6, with 16 bases in between. Germline-derived CDR1 and CDR2 are LGHDT and YNNKEL (reference sequence).

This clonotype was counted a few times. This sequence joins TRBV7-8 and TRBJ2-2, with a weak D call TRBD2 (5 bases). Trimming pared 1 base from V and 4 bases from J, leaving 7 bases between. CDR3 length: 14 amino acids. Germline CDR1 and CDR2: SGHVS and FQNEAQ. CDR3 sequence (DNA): TGTGCCAGCAGCTTAGTGAGGGCCACCGGGGAGCTGTTTTTT. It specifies CASSLVRATGELFF.

The CDR3 region has the DNA TGTGCCAGCAAAGAGTTTGTAGAGCAGTACTTC. This gives the protein CASKEFVEQYF. V and J are TRBV6-1 and TRBJ2-7; no reliable D call. The CDR3 runs 11 residues. Trimming took off 7 bases at V and 7 bases at J, with 11 bases between the two ends. The V gene's germline CDR1 is MNHNS and CDR2 SASEGT.